These T cell receptor beta chains were read from a single sample in a study of tumor-infiltrating lymphocytes in primary liver carcinoma. From the multiplex PCR reads, TCRdb called clonotypes with MiXCR, one entry per CDR3 protein. This repertoire shows about 64,000 distinct CDR3 sequences, around 69% found once; its top ten account for roughly two fifths. Sequenced: liver tumor tissue from sampling region 4. These receptors originate from a middle-aged man with primary liver carcinoma and hepatitis B virus infection. CDR3s include the opening cysteine and the closing phenylalanine or tryptophan. The D gene is left open where the match is weak. Rows give clone size only sometimes, using once, few, many, or a class for an expanded clone.

medium-sized | TRBJ2-5 | . | TRBV4-2 | TGTGCCAGCAGCCAAGGGGCCGAGACCCAGTACTTC | CASSQGAETQYF
. | TRBJ2-1 | TRBD2 | TRBV11-3 | TGTGCCAGCAACTTACAAGCGGGAGCCTACAATGAGCAGTTATTC | CASNLQAGAYNEQLF
medium-sized | TRBJ2-5 | TRBD1 | TRBV4-1 | TGCGCCAGCAGCCCTTCAGGGGGCGGTGAGACCCAGTACTTC | CASSPSGGGETQYF
. | TRBJ2-2 | . | TRBV5-1 | TGCGCCAGCAGCTTGGGCCAGGGCGAGGACACCGGGGAGCTGTTTTTT | CASSLGQGEDTGELFF
. | TRBJ1-2 | . | TRBV6-1 | TGTGCCAGCAGTGAGGGGGGACTCCAGGGCCGTGGCTACACCTTC | CASSEGGLQGRGYTF
few | TRBJ1-2 | . | TRBV28 | TGTGCCAGCAGTCCACGCCCCATCTATGGCTGCACCTTC | CASSPRPIYGCTF
many | TRBJ2-1 | . | TRBV29-1 | TGCAGCGTTGTTTGGGCTACCAATGAGCAGTTCTTC | CSVVWATNEQFF
. | TRBJ2-3 | TRBD2 | TRBV29-1 | TGCAGCGGACTAGCGGGTTTGGGCACAGATATGCACTATTTT | CSGLAGLGTDMHYF
. | TRBJ2-1 | . | TRBV6-5 | TGTGCCAGCAGCCGCGGGGCCACCTTCAATGAGCAGTTCTTC | CASSRGATFNEQFF
. | TRBJ2-1 | . | TRBV5-6 | TGTGCCAGTAGCGTAGGACCCGCAGGCTACAATGGGCAGTTCTTC | CASSVGPAGYNGQFF